The present TCR beta chain was sequenced within a study of blood T cells in healthy people across ages. Study results and limitations: Unsorted PBMCs blocked a conclusive comparison of naive and antigen-experienced cells.

In this sample, this clonotype turned up a few times. Its antigen is unidentified. It was with a sample-barcoded 5' primer and a J-beta primer mix that a second PCR of about 6 to 12 cycles was run. TCRdb recomputed calls from the 5' RACE reads with MiXCR, one row per CDR3 protein. The table lists about 500,000 distinct CDR3 sequences, under 30% of them singletons, with around 10% in the top ten. This CDR3 spans 14 amino acids. Trimming removed 2 bases at V and 7 bases at J, with 15 bases between. Germline-derived CDR1 and CDR2 are DFQATT and SNEGSKA (reference sequence). These data also formed part of another study, on T cells of mothers and their children. That report adds: Mothers yielded over 8.5 million CDR3 reads, children about 3.1 million each. Mothers and children who were related shared slightly more overlap than unrelated pairs, but not significantly more.

The chain couples TRBV20-1 to TRBJ2-1, with D uncertain. The TCR comes from a boy aged 5-17 years in good health. Sequenced input: blood. CDR3: CSARFHNRRNEQFF. The CDR3 nucleotides are TGCAGTGCTAGATTCCACAACCGGCGGAATGAGCAGTTCTTC.